This TCR beta chain was profiled in a study of memory CD4+ T cells and cytomegalovirus serostatus. Germline V gene data show CDR1 as ENHRY and CDR2 as SYGVKD. Trimming took off 10 bases at V and 1 base at J, with 18 bases between the two ends. The CDR3 consists of 15 residues. The sort gate was single viable CD3+CD4+CD8-CD45RO+ cells for memory CD4+ T cells. The table came from immunoSEQ multiplex PCR; TCRdb's copy has only in-frame clones and leaves some out. This sample has just under 65,000 clones, with 60% to 80% found just once. The chain combines TRBV10-3 with TRBJ2-3; D might be TRBD1 (5 bases). The TCR comes from an adult in good health and CMV-seronegative. Source material: memory CD4+ T cells from blood. The CDR3 loop is CATGPLGDGTDTQYF. The CDR3, as DNA: TGTGCCACCGGGCCCCTAGGGGATGGCACAGATACGCAGTATTTT.